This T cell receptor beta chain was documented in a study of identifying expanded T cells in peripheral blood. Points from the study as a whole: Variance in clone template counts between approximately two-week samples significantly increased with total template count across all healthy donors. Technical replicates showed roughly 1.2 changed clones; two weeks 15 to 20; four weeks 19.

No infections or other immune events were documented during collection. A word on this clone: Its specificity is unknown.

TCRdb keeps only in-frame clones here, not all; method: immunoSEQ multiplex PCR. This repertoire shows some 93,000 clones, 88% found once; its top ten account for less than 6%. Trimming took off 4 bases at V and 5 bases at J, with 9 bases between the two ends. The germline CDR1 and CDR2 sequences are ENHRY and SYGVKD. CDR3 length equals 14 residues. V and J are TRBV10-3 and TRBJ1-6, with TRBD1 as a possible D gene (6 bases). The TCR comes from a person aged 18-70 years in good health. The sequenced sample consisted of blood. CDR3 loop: CAISVTGDNSPLHF. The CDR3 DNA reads TGTGCCATCAGTGTGACAGGCGATAATTCACCCCTCCACTTT.